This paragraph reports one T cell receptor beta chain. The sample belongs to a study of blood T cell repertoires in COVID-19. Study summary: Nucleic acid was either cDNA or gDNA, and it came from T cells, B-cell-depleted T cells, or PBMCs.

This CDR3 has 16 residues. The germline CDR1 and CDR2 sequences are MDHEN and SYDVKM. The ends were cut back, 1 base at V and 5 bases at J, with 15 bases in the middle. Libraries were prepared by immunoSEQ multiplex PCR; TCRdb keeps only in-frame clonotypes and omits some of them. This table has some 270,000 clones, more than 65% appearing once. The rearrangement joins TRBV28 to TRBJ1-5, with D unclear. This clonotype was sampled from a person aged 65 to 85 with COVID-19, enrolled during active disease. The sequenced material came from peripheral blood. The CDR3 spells CASSLFGSGSDQPQHF. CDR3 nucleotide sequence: TGTGCCAGCAGTTTATTTGGGTCGGGGAGTGATCAGCCCCAGCATTTT.